This T cell receptor (beta chain) originates from a study of blood T cell repertoires in COVID-19. The V gene lost 4 bases and the J gene lost 5 bases, with 12 bases spanning the gap. Germline CDR1 and CDR2: MNHEY and SVGAGI. The CDR3 has 14 amino acids. Method: immunoSEQ multiplex PCR; TCRdb's copy keeps in-frame clones and lacks some. The sample has 65,000 to 80,000 clones; about nine tenths are singletons. The receptor was derived from a man aged 30 to 45 with acute or convalescent COVID-19. Sequencing was done on a sample of peripheral blood. The gene calls are TRBV6-5 and TRBJ1-3; weak D call: TRBD1 (5 bases). For the CDR3, the DNA is TGTGCCAGCAGTTCCGGGGGTTTTCGAAACACCATATATTTT. It is translated as CASSSGGFRNTIYF.